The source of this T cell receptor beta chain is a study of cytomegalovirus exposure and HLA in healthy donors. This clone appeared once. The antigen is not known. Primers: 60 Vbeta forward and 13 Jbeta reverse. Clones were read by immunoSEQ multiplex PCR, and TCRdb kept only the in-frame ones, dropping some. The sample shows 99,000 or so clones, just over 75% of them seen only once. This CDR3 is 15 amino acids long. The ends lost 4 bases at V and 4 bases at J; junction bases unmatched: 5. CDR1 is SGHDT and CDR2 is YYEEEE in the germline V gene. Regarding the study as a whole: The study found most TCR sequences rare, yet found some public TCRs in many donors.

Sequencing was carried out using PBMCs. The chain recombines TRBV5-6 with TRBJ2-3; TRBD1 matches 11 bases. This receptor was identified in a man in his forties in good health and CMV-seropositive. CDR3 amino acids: CASSPDRGRADTQYF. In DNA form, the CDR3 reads TGTGCCAGCAGCCCGGACAGGGGGCGAGCAGATACGCAGTATTTT. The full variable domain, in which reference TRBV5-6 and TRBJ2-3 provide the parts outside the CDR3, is DAGVTQSPTHLIKTRGQQVTLRCSPKSGHDTVSWYQQALGQGPQFIFQYYEEEERQRGNFPDRFSGHQFPNYSSELNVNALLLGDSALYLCASSPDRGRADTQYFGPGTRLTVL.